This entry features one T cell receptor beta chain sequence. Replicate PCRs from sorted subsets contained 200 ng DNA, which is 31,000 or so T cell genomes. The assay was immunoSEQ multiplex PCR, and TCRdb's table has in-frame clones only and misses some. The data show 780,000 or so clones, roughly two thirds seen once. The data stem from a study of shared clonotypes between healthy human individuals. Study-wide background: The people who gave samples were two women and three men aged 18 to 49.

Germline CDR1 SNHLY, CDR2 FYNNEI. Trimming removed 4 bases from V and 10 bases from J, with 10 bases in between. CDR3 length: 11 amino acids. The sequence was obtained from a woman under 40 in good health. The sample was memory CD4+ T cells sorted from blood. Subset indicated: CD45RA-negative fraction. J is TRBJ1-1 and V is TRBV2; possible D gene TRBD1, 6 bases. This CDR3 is CASSVRGVAFF. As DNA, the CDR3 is TGTGCCAGCAGTGTGAGGGGGGTAGCTTTCTTT. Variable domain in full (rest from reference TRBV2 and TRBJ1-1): EPEVTQTPSHQVTQMGQEVILRCVPISNHLYFYWYRQILGQKVEFLVSFYNNEISEKSEIFDDQFSVERPDGSNFTLKIRSTKLEDSAMYFCASSVRGVAFFGQGTRLTVV.